What follows are 18 T cell receptor beta chains derived from one specimen sequenced in a study of shared clonotypes between healthy human individuals. Measured with immunoSEQ multiplex PCR; TCRdb has only the in-frame clones, and not every one. The table shows just under 350,000 clones, with more than 60% occurring only once. The sample consisted of memory CD4+ T cells sorted from blood. Subset indicated: CD45RA-negative fraction. The receptors come from a man aged 30 to 45 in good health.

This chain links TRBV18 with TRBJ2-5; 9 bases map to TRBD1. The trim removed 4 bases at V and 5 bases at J, leaving 5 bases unmatched. The CDR3 length is 14 residues. Germline CDR1 is KGHSH and CDR2 is LQKENI. The chain's CDR3 is CASSQGQGLETQYF. For the CDR3, the DNA is TGTGCCAGCTCACAGGGACAGGGCTTGGAGACCCAGTACTTC.

The V call is TRBV14, the J call TRBJ2-3; D remains ambiguous. The V end lost 2 bases, the J end lost 2 bases, and 11 bases lay between the germline ends. The CDR3 runs 15 residues. Per the germline V gene, CDR1 is SGHDN and CDR2 is FVKESK. CDR3 protein: CASSQQVGFTDTQYF. The CDR3 DNA reads as TGTGCCAGCAGCCAACAGGTGGGATTCACAGATACGCAGTATTTT. Full variable domain (outside the CDR3, taken from reference TRBV14 and TRBJ2-3): EAGVTQFPSHSVIEKGQTVTLRCDPISGHDNLYWYRRVMGKEIKFLLHFVKESKQDESGMPNNRFLAERTGGTYSTLKVQPAELEDSGVYFCASSQQVGFTDTQYFGPGTRLTVL.

A few counts support this clone. The gene calls are TRBV18 and TRBJ1-5, with TRBD1 matching 8 bases. Germline assignment: CDR1 KGHSH and CDR2 LQKENI. The CDR3 runs to 16 residues. With V trimmed by 3 bases and J by 9 bases, 13 bases remained unmatched. This CDR3 is CASSPKDRAGIWPQHF. In nucleotides, the CDR3 is TGTGCCAGCTCACCCAAGGACAGGGCGGGCATCTGGCCCCAGCATTTT.

The genes are TRBV2 and TRBJ2-3; D gene ambiguous. The CDR3 is 14 residues long. V lost 1 base and J lost 4, with 9 bases in between. Germline-derived CDR1 and CDR2 are SNHLY and FYNNEI. The CDR3 sequence: CASSEDVGSDTQYF. In nucleotides, the CDR3 is TGTGCCAGCAGTGAAGATGTCGGGTCAGATACGCAGTATTTT.

The chain links TRBV29-1 to TRBJ2-7; 8 nucleotides align to TRBD1. The germline CDR1 and CDR2 sequences are SQVTM and ANQGSEA. This CDR3 comprises 11 residues. After removal of 4 bases from V and 5 bases from J, the junction contained 1 base not matched to a gene. The CDR3 protein is CSVATGDEQYF. CDR3 nucleotides: TGCAGCGTTGCGACAGGGGACGAGCAGTACTTC.

This clone was picked up a small number of times. This chain joins TRBV11-2 and TRBJ1-1; weak D call: TRBD1 (6 bases). The CDR3 consists of 14 residues. The germline V gene encodes CDR1 SGHAT and CDR2 FQNNGV. Trimming stripped 2 bases from V and 3 bases from J, with 10 bases between. CDR3 residues: CASSLTGIDTEAFF. The CDR3 nucleotides read TGTGCCAGCAGCTTAACAGGGATAGACACTGAAGCTTTCTTT.

This clone showed up just once. The chain recombines TRBV11-2 with TRBJ1-4; D not certain. Germline V gene lookup returns CDR1 SGHAT and CDR2 FQNNGV. With 3 bases removed from V and 7 bases from J, the gap between germline ends came to 9 bases. The CDR3 has 13 amino acids. The CDR3 is CASSLSPSEKLFF. CDR3 DNA: TGTGCCAGCAGCTTGTCCCCTAGTGAAAAACTGTTTTTT. Full variable domain (remainder filled in from reference TRBV11-2 and TRBJ1-4): EAGVAQSPRYKIIEKRQSVAFWCNPISGHATLYWYQQILGQGPKLLIQFQNNGVVDDSQLPKDRFSAERLKGVDSTLKIQPAKLEDSAVYLCASSLSPSEKLFFGSGTQLSVL.

Comment on this clone: The sample has other DNA sequences that encode this CDR3 too. The V gene is TRBV27, the J gene TRBJ1-2; TRBD1 matches at 8 bases. V was pared by 2 bases and J by 3 bases, with 2 bases of the junction left unmatched. This CDR3 contains 14 residues. CDR1 is MNHEY and CDR2 is SMNVEV in the germline V gene (reference sequence). DNA for the CDR3: TGTGCCAGCAGTTTAGGACAGGGCTACTATGGCTACACCTTC. It yields the protein CASSLGQGYYGYTF.

The chain has TRBV5-5 and TRBJ1-1; tentatively, D is TRBD1 (5 bases). V was clipped by 3 bases and J by 6 bases, with 12 bases between them. This CDR3 contains 13 residues. From germline, CDR1 is SGHKS and CDR2 YYEKEE (reference sequence). CDR3 nucleotides: TGTGCCAGCAGCTACCCCCGAGGGGCTGAAGCTTTCTTT. Its translation: CASSYPRGAEAFF. Full variable domain (remainder filled in from reference TRBV5-5 and TRBJ1-1): DAGVTQSPTHLIKTRGQQVTLRCSPISGHKSVSWYQQVLGQGPQFIFQYYEKEERGRGNFPDRFSARQFPNYSSELNVNALLLGDSALYLCASSYPRGAEAFFGQGTRLTVV.

The J gene is TRBJ2-7, the V gene TRBV7-8; 8 bases map to TRBD2. In germline, CDR1 is SGHVS, CDR2 FQNEAQ. This CDR3 is 15 amino acids long. V was clipped by 5 bases and J by 0 bases; unmatched bases: 6. CDR3 loop: CASSPVSGTSYEQYF. Written as DNA, the CDR3 is TGTGCCAGCAGCCCCGTTAGCGGGACCTCCTACGAGCAGTACTTC.

The chain uses TRBV7-9 and TRBJ2-2; D is possibly TRBD2 (5 bases). The CDR3 sequence is 15 residues long. V was clipped by 0 bases and J by 0 bases, with 5 bases between them. Germline V gene data show CDR1 as SEHNR and CDR2 as FQNEAQ (reference sequence). The CDR3 sequence: CASSLAGANTGELFF. The CDR3 DNA is TGTGCCAGCAGCTTAGCGGGAGCGAACACCGGGGAGCTGTTTTTT.

This clone was seen at least ten times. The gene calls are TRBV6-1 and TRBJ1-5; the D gene is possibly TRBD1 (5 bases). Germline lookup yields CDR1 MNHNS and CDR2 SASEGT. The V gene lost 1 base and the J gene lost 2 bases, with 12 bases spanning the gap. The CDR3 loop spans 16 amino acids. The CDR3 loop is CASSEEGRSGNQPQHF. The CDR3 region has the DNA TGTGCCAGCAGTGAAGAGGGGAGGAGTGGCAATCAGCCCCAGCATTTT.

The rearrangement joins TRBV11-2 to TRBJ2-2; no firm D call. The germline gives CDR1 SGHAT, CDR2 FQNNGV. The CDR3 covers 13 residues. Trimming removed 4 bases at V and 6 bases at J, with 9 bases between. CDR3 DNA sequence: TGTGCCAGCAGCTCCGTTCGGGCCGGGGAGCTGTTTTTT. Its protein is CASSSVRAGELFF.

The chain carries TRBV4-1 and TRBJ2-1; possibly TRBD2 for D (6 bases). CDR1 and CDR2 (germline): MGHRA, YSYEKL. The CDR3 consists of 15 residues. V was shortened by 1 base and J by 9 bases, with 16 bases between the two germline ends. CDR3 nucleotide sequence: TGCGCCAGCAGCCAAGGCCAAATCCTGCGGGGTGAGCAGTTCTTC. Encoded protein: CASSQGQILRGEQFF.

This clone was counted a few times. CDR3 DNA sequence: TGCGCCAGCAGTCAATCTTTCGTGAGGGAGTCGCCGAATAATCAGCCCCAGCATTTT. Translated, it gives CASSQSFVRESPNNQPQHF. V is TRBV23-1 and J is TRBJ1-5; unclear D gene. TRBV23-1 is an open reading frame, and its role is uncertain. The V end lost 0 bases, the J end lost 4 bases, and 22 bases lay between the germline ends. The CDR3 totals 19 residues.

The chain carries TRBV28 and TRBJ1-2, with 8 bases matching TRBD1. This CDR3 is 13 amino acids long. The germline gives CDR1 MDHEN, CDR2 SYDVKM. Unmatched junction bases numbered 7, after V lost 9 bases and J lost 4 bases. The CDR3 nucleotides read TGTGCCAGTTCCAGGGGGCGCGGCTATGGCTACACCTTC. Translating gives CASSRGRGYGYTF.

V gene TRBV5-1 combines with J gene TRBJ2-3, with D possibly being TRBD2 (6 bases). Germline assignment: CDR1 SGHRS and CDR2 YFSETQ. This CDR3 contains 15 residues. Trimming removed 6 bases at V and 0 bases at J, with 14 bases between. CDR3: CASTFPAGSTDTQYF. The DNA for the CDR3 is TGCGCCAGCACCTTCCCGGCGGGGAGCACAGATACGCAGTATTTT.

The chain uses TRBV10-3 and TRBJ2-5; D is ambiguous. Germline V gives CDR1 ENHRY, CDR2 SYGVKD. The CDR3 contains 18 residues. V was shortened by 0 bases and J by 3 bases, with 20 bases between the two germline ends. The CDR3: CAISESKTSLVVEETQYF. The DNA of the CDR3 is TGTGCCATCAGTGAGTCAAAGACCTCGTTGGTAGTTGAAGAGACCCAGTACTTC.